This T cell receptor beta chain was sequenced during a study of blood T cell repertoires in COVID-19. For the study at large: Nucleic acid was either cDNA or gDNA, and it came from T cells, B-cell-depleted T cells, or PBMCs.

The germline V and J ends were trimmed by 6 bases and 5 bases, with 4 bases remaining between them. The CDR3 is 11 amino acids. The germline V gene encodes CDR1 LGHDT and CDR2 YNNKEL (reference sequence). The table came from immunoSEQ multiplex PCR; TCRdb's copy has only in-frame clones and leaves some out. The profile shows around 260,000 clones, roughly 87% of them singletons. The TCR originated in a human donor in a cohort sampled during active COVID-19. Specimen: peripheral blood. The J gene is TRBJ2-2, the V gene TRBV3-1 (or the pseudogene TRBV3-2); no firm D call. CDR3 DNA sequence: TGTGCCAGCAGGTCGACCGGGGAGCTGTTTTTT. It specifies CASRSTGELFF.